These 23 T cell receptor beta chains were all obtained from the same sample, sequenced in a study of CD8 T cells in ankylosing spondylitis. TCRdb fed the 5' RACE reads into MiXCR, producing one record per CDR3 protein. The table has about 25,000 distinct CDR3 sequences, roughly 2.5% seen once. Sequenced: blood, either unsorted or a sorted T cell fraction (not recorded which). These receptors originate from a female donor with ankylosing spondylitis or in good health (not recorded which).

This clonotype has at least ten counts. The chain couples TRBV9 to TRBJ1-1; D not resolved. This CDR3 has 15 amino acids. Trimming took 4 bases from V and 2 from J, leaving 15 bases between them. Germline V CDR1 and CDR2: SGDLS, YYNGEE. The DNA of the CDR3 is TGTGCCAGCAGCTTTAGAGAGGCTCAAAACACTGAAGCTTTCTTT. Protein: CASSFREAQNTEAFF.

This clonotype was recorded at least ten times. The chain combines TRBV9 with TRBJ2-3, with 13 nucleotides matching TRBD2. This CDR3 region has 18 residues. Looked up from germline, CDR1 is SGDLS and CDR2 is YYNGEE. J gave up 0 bases and V 4 bases, and 8 bases lay outside the gene matches. CDR3 DNA sequence: TGTGCCAGCAGCCCTACTAGCGGGGGGGCTTATAGCACAGATACGCAGTATTTT. This codes for CASSPTSGGAYSTDTQYF.

This clonotype was recorded many times. An end of the junction differs from the germline gene, which may be a read error. The chain combines TRBV9 with TRBJ2-2; tentatively, D is TRBD2 (5 bases). This CDR3 spans 16 amino acids. Per germline, CDR1 SGDLS and CDR2 YYNGEE. The CDR3 is CASSVGASPNTGEPFF. CDR3 sequence (DNA): TGTGCCAGCAGCGTAGGTGCATCGCCGAACACCGGGGAGCCGTTTTTT.

In this sample, this clonotype turned up many times. The chain employs TRBV9 and TRBJ1-6, with D perhaps TRBD1 (5 bases). The ends were cut back, 4 bases at V and 9 bases at J, with 14 bases in the middle. This CDR3 is 14 amino acids long. CDR1 and CDR2 (germline): SGDLS, YYNGEE. The CDR3 loop reads CASSLTASGSPLHF. The CDR3 DNA sequence: TGTGCCAGCAGCTTGACAGCTAGCGGTTCACCCCTCCACTTT.

This clonotype is medium-sized. This sequence joins TRBV9 and TRBJ2-5; 15 bases align to TRBD2. From germline, CDR1 is SGDLS and CDR2 YYNGEE. The CDR3 extends over 15 amino acids. The V and J ends lost 3 bases and 7 bases, in that order; junction bases with no gene match: 4. This CDR3 reads CASSEGLAGGGTQYF. The CDR3 nucleotides are TGTGCCAGCAGCGAGGGACTAGCGGGGGGTGGGACCCAGTACTTC.

This clonotype was observed many times. This chain joins TRBV9 and TRBJ2-5; D may correspond to TRBD1 or TRBD2 (7 bases each). The CDR3 runs to 15 residues. Looked up from germline, CDR1 is SGDLS and CDR2 is YYNGEE. Trimming removed 4 bases at V and 6 bases at J, with 19 bases between. The CDR3 loop reads CASSPLQGGTQTQYF. CDR3 bases: TGTGCCAGCAGCCCTCTCCAGGGGGGGACGCAGACCCAGTACTTC.

There are many counts of this clonotype. The rearrangement joins TRBV9 to TRBJ1-1; the D gene is possibly TRBD1 (5 bases). Germline V gene data show CDR1 as SGDLS and CDR2 as YYNGEE. The ends were cut back, 0 bases at V and 1 base at J, with 13 bases in the middle. CDR3 length: 16 amino acids. CDR3 sequence: CASSVVGAGRNTEAFF. The CDR3 nucleotides are TGTGCCAGCAGCGTAGTGGGCGCAGGGCGGAACACTGAAGCTTTCTTT.

This clonotype has at least ten counts. The CDR3 bases are TGTGCCAGCAGCGCTTCCGAATGGGGGGGCAATGAGCAGTTCTTC. This gives the protein CASSASEWGGNEQFF. V usage is TRBV9 and J usage is TRBJ2-1; TRBD2 matches 7 bases. Trimming cost V 3 bases and J 6 bases; bases outside gene matches: 9. CDR1 is SGDLS and CDR2 is YYNGEE in the germline V gene. CDR3 length: 15 residues.

This clonotype was counted at least ten times. J is TRBJ2-1 and V is TRBV9; 11 bases are a match to TRBD2. The CDR3 runs to 17 residues. The germline V gene has CDR1 SGDLS and CDR2 YYNGEE. The junction had 6 bases not matched to a gene; V was cut back by 4 bases and J by 0 bases. The CDR3: CASSLGLAAHSYNEQFF. DNA for the CDR3: TGTGCCAGCAGCCTGGGACTAGCGGCCCACTCCTACAATGAGCAGTTCTTC.

This clonotype was found many times. The chain is built from TRBV6-5 and TRBJ2-5; D is possibly TRBD2 (6 bases). Germline loops: CDR1 MNHEY, CDR2 SVGAGI. V lost 8 bases to trimming and J lost 4 bases, with 11 bases between them. The CDR3 length is 12 residues. CDR3 sequence (DNA): TGTGCCAGCGTACCGGGAGTAGAGACCCAGTACTTC. Its protein product is CASVPGVETQYF.

This clonotype was counted ten times or more. The chain links TRBV9 to TRBJ2-1; tentatively, D is TRBD2 (7 bases). The CDR3 sequence is 15 residues long. Trimming shortened V by 4 bases and J by 3 bases, and 14 bases separated the two germline ends. Germline loops: CDR1 SGDLS, CDR2 YYNGEE. CDR3 nucleotides: TGTGCCAGCAGCATAGGGGGGGACCGCTACAATGAGCAGTTCTTC. The encoded protein is CASSIGGDRYNEQFF.

Many counts were recorded for this clonotype. V usage is TRBV9 and J usage is TRBJ2-1, with D perhaps TRBD2 (5 bases). CDR3 length: 15 residues. The V end was cut by 0 bases, the J end by 6 bases, with 13 bases between. Germline CDR1 and CDR2: SGDLS and YYNGEE. The CDR3 is CASSVVEAGLNEQFF. The CDR3 bases are TGTGCCAGCAGCGTAGTTGAGGCAGGACTCAATGAGCAGTTCTTC.

By share, this clonotype counts as medium-sized (0.01 to 0.1%). The CDR3 sequence is CASSVDAGNTEAFF. Written as DNA, the CDR3 is TGTGCCAGCAGCGTAGATGCGGGGAACACTGAAGCTTTCTTT. V usage is TRBV9 and J usage is TRBJ1-1; no clear D gene. The CDR3 has 14 residues. V was cut by 0 bases and J by 1 base, with 7 bases left in between. Per germline, CDR1 SGDLS and CDR2 YYNGEE.

In its sample, this clonotype was seen many times. This sequence joins TRBV9 and TRBJ2-3, with D maybe TRBD2 (6 bases). Germline assignment: CDR1 SGDLS and CDR2 YYNGEE. V was clipped by 0 bases and J by 7 bases, with 15 bases between them. This CDR3 spans 15 amino acids. The CDR3 bases are TGTGCCAGCAGCGTAGCCCGGGACTTTCTTTATACGCAGTATTTT. Translating gives CASSVARDFLYTQYF.

This clonotype was recorded at least ten times. This rearrangement joins TRBV9 to TRBJ2-3, with 9 nucleotides matching TRBD1. In germline, CDR1 is SGDLS, CDR2 YYNGEE. V shed 1 base, J shed 7 bases, and the junction held 4 bases outside the gene matches. The CDR3 totals 14 residues. The CDR3 region is CASSVPTGGNTQYF. CDR3 bases: TGTGCCAGCAGCGTACCGACAGGGGGTAATACGCAGTATTTT.

In this sample, this clonotype turned up many times. The chain is built from TRBV9 and TRBJ2-2; D gene uncertain. V shed 3 bases and J shed 2 bases, with 8 bases lying between them. Germline CDR1 is SGDLS and CDR2 is YYNGEE. This CDR3 comprises 14 residues. CDR3 DNA: TGTGCCAGCAGCGAGGGTCCTAACACCGGGGAGCTGTTTTTT. Translated, it gives CASSEGPNTGELFF.

Many counts were recorded for this clonotype. The V and J genes are TRBV9 and TRBJ2-2; TRBD2 agrees at 7 bases. CDR3 size: 15 residues. From germline, CDR1 is SGDLS and CDR2 YYNGEE. Unmatched junction bases numbered 5, after V lost 0 bases and J lost 6 bases. The CDR3 region is CASSVVGSGAGELFF. CDR3 bases: TGTGCCAGCAGCGTAGTTGGAAGCGGGGCCGGGGAGCTGTTTTTT.

The table lists this clonotype with many counts. This chain links TRBV9 with TRBJ2-3; 9 nucleotides line up with TRBD2. The CDR3 sequence is 15 residues long. In germline, CDR1 is SGDLS, CDR2 YYNGEE. V gave up 8 bases and J gave up 3 bases; unmatched junction bases: 10. The CDR3 DNA sequence: TGTGCCAGTTCAGGCGGGAGGGCCGATACAGATACGCAGTATTTT. It yields the protein CASSGGRADTDTQYF.

This clonotype was found many times. V gene TRBV9 combines with J gene TRBJ2-7; 8 nucleotides line up with TRBD2. CDR1 is SGDLS and CDR2 is YYNGEE in the germline V gene. V lost 5 bases and J lost 5; bases outside the gene matches: 12. The CDR3 has 15 amino acids. As DNA, the CDR3 is TGTGCCAGCAGTGGGTCCGGGACTAGATCCAACGAGCAGTACTTC. Protein sequence: CASSGSGTRSNEQYF.

This clonotype was seen many times. V is TRBV9 and J is TRBJ2-1; 9 bases align to TRBD2. The V segment lost 0 bases and the J segment 10 bases; nucleotides outside the gene matches: 14. This CDR3 comprises 17 residues. Germline CDR1 SGDLS, CDR2 YYNGEE. The CDR3 bases are TGTGCCAGCAGCGTAGGCTTAAGCGGGGGGTCATTGGGGGAGCAGTTCTTC. Translation gives CASSVGLSGGSLGEQFF.

This clonotype appeared many times. The chain has TRBV9 and TRBJ2-7, with D possibly matching TRBD2 (5 bases). CDR1 and CDR2 (germline): SGDLS, YYNGEE. Trimming pared 4 bases from V and 3 bases from J, leaving 11 bases between. There are 13 residues in the CDR3. The CDR3 loop reads CASSQTGYYEQYF. The CDR3 coding sequence is TGTGCCAGCAGCCAAACGGGGTACTACGAGCAGTACTTC.

This clonotype was counted ten times or more. This chain uses TRBV9 with TRBJ1-3, with 8 bases matching TRBD1. The CDR3 sequence is 16 residues long. The trim removed 4 bases at V and 2 bases at J, leaving 8 bases unmatched. Germline CDR1 and CDR2: SGDLS and YYNGEE. In nucleotides, the CDR3 is TGTGCCAGCAGCCCCGGACAGGGAATAACTGGAAACACCATATATTTT. As protein: CASSPGQGITGNTIYF.

This clonotype was detected many times. The chain carries TRBV9 and TRBJ2-1; no clear D. The CDR3 spans 14 residues. CDR1 is SGDLS, CDR2 YYNGEE, per germline. V lost 0 bases and J lost 4, with 8 bases in between. The CDR3 nucleotides are TGTGCCAGCAGCGTAGAGGTGCGGTACAATGAGCAGTTCTTC. It codes for CASSVEVRYNEQFF.